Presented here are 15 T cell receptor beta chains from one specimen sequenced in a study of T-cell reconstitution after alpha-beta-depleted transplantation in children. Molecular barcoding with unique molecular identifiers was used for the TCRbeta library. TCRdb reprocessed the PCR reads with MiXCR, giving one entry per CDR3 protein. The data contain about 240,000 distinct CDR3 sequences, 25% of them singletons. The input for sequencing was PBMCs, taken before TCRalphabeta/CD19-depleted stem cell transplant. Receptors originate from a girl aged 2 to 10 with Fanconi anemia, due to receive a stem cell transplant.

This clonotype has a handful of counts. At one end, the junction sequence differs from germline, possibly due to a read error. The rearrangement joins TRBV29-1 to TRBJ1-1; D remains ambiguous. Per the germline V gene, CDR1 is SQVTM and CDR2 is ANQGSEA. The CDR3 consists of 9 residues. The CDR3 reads CSVEPLSEF. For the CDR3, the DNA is TGCAGCGTTGAACCCTTGTCAGAATTT.

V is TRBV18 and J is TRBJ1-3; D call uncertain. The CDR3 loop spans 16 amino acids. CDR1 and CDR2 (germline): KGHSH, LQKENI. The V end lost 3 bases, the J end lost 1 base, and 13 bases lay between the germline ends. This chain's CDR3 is CASSPSLGISGNTIYF. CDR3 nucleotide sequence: TGTGCCAGCTCACCGAGTCTGGGGATTTCTGGAAACACCATATATTTT.

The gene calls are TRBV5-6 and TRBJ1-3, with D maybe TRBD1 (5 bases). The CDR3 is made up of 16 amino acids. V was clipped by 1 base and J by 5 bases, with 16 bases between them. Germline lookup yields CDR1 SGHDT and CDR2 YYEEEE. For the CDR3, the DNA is TGTGCCAGCAGCTTGTTTTGGGGAGCAGGGAGAAACACCATATATTTT. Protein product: CASSLFWGAGRNTIYF.

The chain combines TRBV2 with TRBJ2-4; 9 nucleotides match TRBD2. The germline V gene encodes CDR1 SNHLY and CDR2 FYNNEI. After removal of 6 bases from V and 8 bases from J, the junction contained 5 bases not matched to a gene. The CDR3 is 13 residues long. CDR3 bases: TGTGCCAGCAGGAGACTAGCGGTAGACATTCAGTACTTC. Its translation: CASRRLAVDIQYF.

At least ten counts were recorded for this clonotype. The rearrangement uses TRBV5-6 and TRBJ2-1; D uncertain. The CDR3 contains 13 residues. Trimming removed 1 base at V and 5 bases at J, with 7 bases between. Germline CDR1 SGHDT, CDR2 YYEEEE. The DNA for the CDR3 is TGTGCCAGCAGCTTGCCCGGGCACAATGAGCAGTTCTTC. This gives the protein CASSLPGHNEQFF.

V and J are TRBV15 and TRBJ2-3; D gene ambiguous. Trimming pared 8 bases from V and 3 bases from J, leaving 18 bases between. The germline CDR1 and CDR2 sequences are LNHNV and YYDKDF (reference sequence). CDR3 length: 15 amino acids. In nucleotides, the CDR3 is TGTGCCACCGCCCTACGTGGGGTGGGAACAGATACGCAGTATTTT. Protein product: CATALRGVGTDTQYF. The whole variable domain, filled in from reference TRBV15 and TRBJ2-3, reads DAMVIQNPRYQVTQFGKPVTLSCSQTLNHNVMYWYQQKSSQAPKLLFHYYDKDFNNEADTPDNFQSRRPNTSFCFLDIRSPGLGDTAMYLCATALRGVGTDTQYFGPGTRLTVL.

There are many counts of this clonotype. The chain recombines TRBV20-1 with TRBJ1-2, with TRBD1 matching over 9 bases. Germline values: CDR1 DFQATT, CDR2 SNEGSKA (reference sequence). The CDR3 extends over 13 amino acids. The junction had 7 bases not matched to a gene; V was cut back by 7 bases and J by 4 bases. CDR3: CSVLGQGVYGYTF. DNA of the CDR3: TGCAGTGTCCTGGGACAGGGCGTCTATGGCTACACCTTC.

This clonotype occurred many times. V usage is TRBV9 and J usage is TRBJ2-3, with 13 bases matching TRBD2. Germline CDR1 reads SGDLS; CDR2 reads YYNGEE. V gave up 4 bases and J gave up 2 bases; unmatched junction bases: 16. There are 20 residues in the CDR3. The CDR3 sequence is CASSTQGLAGLTLITDTQYF. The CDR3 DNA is TGTGCCAGCAGCACCCAGGGACTAGCGGGGTTGACGCTGATCACAGATACGCAGTATTTT.

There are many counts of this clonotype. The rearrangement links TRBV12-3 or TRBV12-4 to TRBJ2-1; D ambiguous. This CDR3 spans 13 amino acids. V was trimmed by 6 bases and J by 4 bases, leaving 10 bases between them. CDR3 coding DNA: TGTGCCAGCAGCCCAATGGGATACAATGAGCAGTTCTTC. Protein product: CASSPMGYNEQFF.

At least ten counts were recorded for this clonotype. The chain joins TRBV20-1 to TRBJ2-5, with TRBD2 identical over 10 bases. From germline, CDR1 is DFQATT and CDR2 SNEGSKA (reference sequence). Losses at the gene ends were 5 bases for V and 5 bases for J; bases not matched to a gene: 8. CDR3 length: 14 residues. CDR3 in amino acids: CSAFSGGAAETQYF. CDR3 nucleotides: TGCAGTGCTTTCAGCGGGGGGGCCGCCGAGACCCAGTACTTC.

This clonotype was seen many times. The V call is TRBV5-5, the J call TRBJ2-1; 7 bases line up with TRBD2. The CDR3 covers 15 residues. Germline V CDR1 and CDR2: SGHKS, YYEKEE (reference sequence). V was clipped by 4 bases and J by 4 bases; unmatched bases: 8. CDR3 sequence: CASSPPLADYNEQFF. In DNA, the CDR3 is TGTGCCAGCAGCCCCCCCCTAGCGGATTACAATGAGCAGTTCTTC.

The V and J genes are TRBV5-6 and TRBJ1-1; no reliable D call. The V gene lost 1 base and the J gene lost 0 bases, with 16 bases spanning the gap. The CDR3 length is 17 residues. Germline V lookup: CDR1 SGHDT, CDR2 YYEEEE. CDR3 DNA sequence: TGTGCCAGCAGCTTGTTTGCCAGCCACCACATGAACACTGAAGCTTTCTTT. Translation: CASSLFASHHMNTEAFF.

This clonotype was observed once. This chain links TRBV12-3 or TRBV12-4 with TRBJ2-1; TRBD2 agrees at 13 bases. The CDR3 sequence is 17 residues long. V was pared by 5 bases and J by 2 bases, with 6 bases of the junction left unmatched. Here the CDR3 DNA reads TGTGCCAGCAGTCCGGGGACTAGCGGGGACCCCTACAATGAGCAGTTCTTC. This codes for CASSPGTSGDPYNEQFF.

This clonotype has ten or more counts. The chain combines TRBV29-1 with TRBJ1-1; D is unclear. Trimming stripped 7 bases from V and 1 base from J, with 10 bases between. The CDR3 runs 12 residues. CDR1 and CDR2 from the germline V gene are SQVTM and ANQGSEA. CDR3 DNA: TGCAGCGCCGTCAGGTCGAACACTGAAGCTTTCTTT. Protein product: CSAVRSNTEAFF.

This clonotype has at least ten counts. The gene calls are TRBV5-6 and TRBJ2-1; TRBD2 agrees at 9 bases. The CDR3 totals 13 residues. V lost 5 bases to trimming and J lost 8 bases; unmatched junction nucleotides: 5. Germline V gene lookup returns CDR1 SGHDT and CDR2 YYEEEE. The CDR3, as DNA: TGTGCCAGCAGAGTTGCGGGGGGGTATGAGCAGTTCTTC. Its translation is CASRVAGGYEQFF.